This entry lists 11 T cell receptor beta chains sequenced from one sample in a study of spatial heterogeneity in lung cancer. TCRdb itself ran the 5' RACE reads through MiXCR, one entry per CDR3 protein. The sample contains approximately 4,100 distinct CDR3 sequences, 24% of which appear only once. This sample's time point: sample taken at primary tumor resection. Unsorted whole RNA from tumor, nontumor lung or frozen PBMC underwent sequencing. Source: PBMCs, taken at surgery. These receptor sequences come from a female donor with early-stage non-small cell lung cancer.

This clonotype is classed as medium-sized (0.01 to 0.1%). A library made for alpha chains picked up this beta chain off target, so its size means little. The chain recombines TRBV5-1 with TRBJ2-3; a possible D gene is TRBD2 (5 bases). The V and J ends lost 2 bases and 6 bases respectively, with 10 bases between them. Germline-derived CDR1 and CDR2 are SGHRS and YFSETQ. The CDR3 loop spans 13 amino acids. This chain's CDR3 is CASSFEGRDTQYF. For the CDR3, the DNA is TGCGCCAGCAGCTTTGAGGGCCGGGATACGCAGTATTTT.

On this clonotype itself: Found in a library prepared for alpha chains, this beta chain is an off-target read, and its abundance has little meaning. CDR3 nucleotides: TGTGCCAGCAGGACTCTCGGGTCTCACACCGGGGAGCTGTTTTTT. Amino acids: CASRTLGSHTGELFF. This chain uses TRBV6-2 or TRBV6-3 with TRBJ2-2; D not certain. The CDR3 totals 15 residues. The ends were cut back, 6 bases at V and 3 bases at J, with 14 bases in the middle. Per the germline V gene, CDR1 is MNHEY and CDR2 is SVGEGT.

A word on this clonotype: For a library built for alpha chains, this beta chain is a stray read; little rests on its size. This chain connects TRBV19 to TRBJ2-1; TRBD2 aligns across 11 bases. The CDR3 has 16 residues. CDR1 LNHDA and CDR2 SQIVND come from the germline V gene (reference sequence). The ends lost 3 bases at V and 6 bases at J; junction bases unmatched: 7. The CDR3 coding sequence is TGTGCCAGTAGTATCCAGCTAGCGGGAGGCCGCAATGAGCAGTTCTTC. This codes for CASSIQLAGGRNEQFF.

Comment on this clonotype: This beta chain is a stray read from a library made for alpha chains; its abundance is not meaningful. V and J are TRBV4-2 and TRBJ2-7; unclear D gene. The CDR3 consists of 13 residues. CDR1 is LGHNA, CDR2 YNFKEQ, per germline. V lost 0 bases and J lost 3, with 6 bases in between. The CDR3 spells CASSQEGDYEQYF. The CDR3 DNA sequence: TGTGCCAGCAGCCAAGAGGGTGACTACGAGCAGTACTTC.

This clonotype rates as medium-sized. As an off-target read in a library built for alpha chains, this beta chain has a frequency of little significance. V gene TRBV7-2 combines with J gene TRBJ2-5; 13 bases are a match to TRBD2. The CDR3 has 16 amino acids. Trimming cost V 5 bases and J 5 bases; bases outside gene matches: 8. Germline V CDR1 and CDR2: SGHTA, FQGNSA. The CDR3, as DNA: TGTGCCAGCAGCCCCGCCGGGACTAGCGGGATGGAGACCCAGTACTTC. Translated: CASSPAGTSGMETQYF.

This clonotype has more than one count but fewer than ten. Within a library made for alpha chains, this beta chain is off target, and its count is uninformative. This chain links TRBV5-1 with TRBJ2-3; 9 nucleotides match TRBD1. The V and J ends lost 0 bases and 1 base, in that order; junction bases with no gene match: 12. CDR1 is SGHRS and CDR2 is YFSETQ in the germline V gene. This CDR3 has 19 residues. The DNA of the CDR3 is TGCGCCAGCAGCTTGGTAATACCGGGACAGGGAGGGGGCACAGATACGCAGTATTTT. It translates to CASSLVIPGQGGGTDTQYF.

In this sample, this clonotype turned up a few times. This beta chain turned up in a library designed for alpha chains; as an off-target read, its abundance says little. This rearrangement joins TRBV9 to TRBJ2-3; TRBD1 or TRBD2 may be the D gene (6 bases each). The germline V gene encodes CDR1 SGDLS and CDR2 YYNGEE. This CDR3 is 16 amino acids long. Deletions cut 0 bases from V and 5 bases from J, with 16 bases between. In nucleotides, the CDR3 is TGTGCCAGCAGCGTAGAGGGTAGCGGAGGGGGAGATACGCAGTATTTT. Amino acid sequence: CASSVEGSGGGDTQYF.

A few counts support this clonotype. The size of this beta chain means little, since it is a stray read in a library made for alpha chains. V is TRBV6-1 and J is TRBJ2-2, with D maybe TRBD2 (6 bases). The V and J ends lost 2 bases and 3 bases respectively, with 19 bases between them. The CDR3 is 18 residues long. Germline V gene sequence: CDR1 MNHNS, CDR2 SASEGT. The CDR3 nucleotides are TGTGCCAGCAGTGAACGGCCCTCCCAGGGACTGTACACCGGGGAGCTGTTTTTT. This translates into CASSERPSQGLYTGELFF.

This clonotype ranks as medium-sized. This beta chain represents an off-target read in a library built for alpha chains; its size is of limited meaning. This chain joins TRBV20-1 and TRBJ2-1; 10 nucleotides match TRBD2. J gave up 8 bases and V 0 bases, and 7 bases lay outside the gene matches. Per the germline V gene, CDR1 is DFQATT and CDR2 is SNEGSKA (reference sequence). The CDR3 has 15 residues. CDR3 nucleotide sequence: TGCAGTGCTAGAGATAGTCCTAGCGGGAGAGATGAGCAGTTCTTC. This gives the protein CSARDSPSGRDEQFF.

Worth noting for this clonotype: This beta chain appears as a stray read in a library generated for alpha chains; its size is not informative. The rearrangement links TRBV10-3 to TRBJ2-1; no clear D gene. Germline assignment: CDR1 ENHRY and CDR2 SYGVKD. Trimming shortened V by 6 bases and J by 9 bases, and 9 bases separated the two germline ends. The CDR3 spans 11 residues. CDR3 loop: CAIRQDGEQFF. The CDR3 coding sequence is TGTGCCATCAGGCAGGACGGTGAGCAGTTCTTC.

With respect to this clonotype: Being off target in a library aimed at alpha chains, this beta chain has a size of little meaning. The genes are TRBV5-1 and TRBJ2-3; no definite D call. CDR3 size: 14 residues. Germline V gene sequence: CDR1 SGHRS, CDR2 YFSETQ. Trimming left V 0 bases short and J 2 bases short, with 7 bases between. CDR3 amino acids: CASSLGLHTDTQYF. The CDR3 region has the DNA TGCGCCAGCAGCTTGGGGCTTCACACAGATACGCAGTATTTT.